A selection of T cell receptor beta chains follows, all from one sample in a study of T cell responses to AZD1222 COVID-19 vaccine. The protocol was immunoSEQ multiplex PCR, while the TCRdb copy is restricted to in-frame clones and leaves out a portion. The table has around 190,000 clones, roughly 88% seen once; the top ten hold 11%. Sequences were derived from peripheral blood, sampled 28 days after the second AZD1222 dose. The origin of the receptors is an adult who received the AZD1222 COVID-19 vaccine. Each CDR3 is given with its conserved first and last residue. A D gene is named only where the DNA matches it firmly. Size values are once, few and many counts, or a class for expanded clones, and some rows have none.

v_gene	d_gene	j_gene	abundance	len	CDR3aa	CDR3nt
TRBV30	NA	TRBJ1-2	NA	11	CAWGGNYGYTF	TGTGCCTGGGGGGGGAACTATGGCTACACCTTC
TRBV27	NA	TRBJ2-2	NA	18	CASSSLQGTTYYTGELFF	TGTGCCAGCAGTTCCTTACAGGGAACTACTTATTACACCGGGGAGCTGTTTTTT
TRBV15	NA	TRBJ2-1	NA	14	CATSKIGSYNEQFF	TGTGCCACCAGCAAAATCGGCTCCTACAATGAGCAGTTCTTC
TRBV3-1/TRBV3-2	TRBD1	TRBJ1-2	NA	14	CASSQGQGAGGYTF	TGTGCCAGCAGCCAAGGCCAGGGGGCGGGTGGCTACACCTTC
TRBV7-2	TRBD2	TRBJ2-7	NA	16	CASSAGPSGGAYEQYF	TGTGCCAGCAGCGCTGGCCCTAGCGGGGGGGCCTACGAGCAGTACTTC
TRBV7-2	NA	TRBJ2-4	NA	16	CASSLGMGAGFDIQYF	TGTGCCAGCAGCTTAGGGATGGGGGCCGGTTTTGACATTCAGTACTTC
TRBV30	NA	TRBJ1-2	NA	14	CAWSVSGRGNGYTF	TGTGCCTGGAGTGTATCGGGCCGAGGGAATGGCTACACCTTC
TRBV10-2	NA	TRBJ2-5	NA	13	CASNDSPAETQYF	TGCGCCAGCAATGACAGCCCGGCGGAGACCCAGTACTTC
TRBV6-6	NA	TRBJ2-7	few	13	CASRNGDLYEQYF	TGTGCCAGCAGAAATGGGGATCTATACGAGCAGTACTTC
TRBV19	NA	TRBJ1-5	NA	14	CASSTRQGNQPQHF	TGTGCCAGTAGTACCCGACAGGGCAATCAGCCCCAGCATTTT
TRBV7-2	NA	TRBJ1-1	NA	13	CASSRSMNTEAFF	TGTGCCAGCAGCCGCTCCATGAACACTGAAGCTTTCTTT
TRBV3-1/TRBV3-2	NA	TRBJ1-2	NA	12	CASSQAYRGHTF	TGTGCCAGCAGCCAAGCGTATAGAGGGCACACCTTC
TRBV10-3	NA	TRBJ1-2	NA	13	CAISGIRHYGYTF	TGTGCCATCAGCGGGATTAGACACTATGGCTACACCTTC
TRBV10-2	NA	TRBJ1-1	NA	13	CASSVDKNTEAFF	TGCGCCAGCAGTGTAGACAAGAACACTGAAGCTTTCTTT
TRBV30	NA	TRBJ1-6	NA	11	CAWSEGSPLHF	TGTGCCTGGAGTGAAGGGTCACCCCTCCACTTT
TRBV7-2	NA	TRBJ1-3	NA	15	CASSLVRALGNTIYF	TGTGCCAGCAGCTTAGTCCGGGCACTGGGAAACACCATATATTTT
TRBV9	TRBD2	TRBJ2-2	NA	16	CASSAQTSGLTGELFF	TGTGCCAGCAGCGCGCAGACTAGCGGGTTAACCGGGGAGCTGTTTTTT
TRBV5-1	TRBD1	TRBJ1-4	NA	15	CASSLAGTGDEKLFF	TGCGCCAGCAGCTTGGCCGGGACAGGAGATGAAAAACTGTTTTTT
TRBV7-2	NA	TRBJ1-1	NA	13	CASSFQVNTEAFF	TGTGCCAGCAGCTTTCAGGTTAACACTGAAGCTTTCTTT
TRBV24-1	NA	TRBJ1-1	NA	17	CATIALRGRWGDTEAFF	TGTGCCACCATCGCCCTACGAGGAAGGTGGGGGGACACTGAAGCTTTCTTT
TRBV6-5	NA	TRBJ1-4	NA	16	CASSYSLGALNEKLFF	TGTGCCAGCAGTTACTCTTTGGGGGCCCTTAATGAAAAACTGTTTTTT
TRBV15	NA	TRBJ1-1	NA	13	CATSRDPGTEAFF	TGTGCCACCAGCAGAGATCCAGGCACTGAAGCTTTCTTT
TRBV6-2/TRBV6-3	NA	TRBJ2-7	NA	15	CASSYSGTFSYEQYF	TGTGCCAGCAGTTATTCCGGGACTTTCTCCTACGAGCAGTACTTC
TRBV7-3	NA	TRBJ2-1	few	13	CASSRDRMGEQFF	TGTGCCAGCAGCCGGGACCGGATGGGTGAGCAGTTCTTC
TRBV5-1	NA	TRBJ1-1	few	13	CASRVSGLREAFF	TGCGCCAGCAGAGTCTCAGGGCTTAGAGAAGCTTTCTTT
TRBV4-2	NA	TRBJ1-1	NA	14	CASSQDPRDTEAFF	TGTGCCAGCAGCCAAGACCCACGGGACACTGAAGCTTTCTTT
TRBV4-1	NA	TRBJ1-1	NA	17	CASSQGWAGTKNTEAFF	TGCGCCAGCAGCCAAGGGTGGGCGGGTACAAAGAACACTGAAGCTTTCTTT
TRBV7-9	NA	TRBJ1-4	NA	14	CASSGDGFDEKLFF	TGTGCCAGCAGCGGAGACGGTTTCGATGAAAAACTGTTTTTT
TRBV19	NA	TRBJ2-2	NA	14	CASSGQGDTGELFF	TGTGCCAGTAGTGGGCAGGGCGACACCGGGGAGCTGTTTTTT
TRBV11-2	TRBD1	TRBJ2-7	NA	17	CASSLDSRQGISDEQYF	TGTGCCAGCAGCTTAGATTCGCGACAGGGGATTAGCGACGAGCAGTACTTC
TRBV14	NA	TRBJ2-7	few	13	CASSQTPDRVSQF	TGTGCCAGCAGCCAAACGCCCGACAGAGTCTCACAGTTC
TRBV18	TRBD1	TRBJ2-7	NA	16	CASSPPFQGAVYEQYF	TGTGCCAGCTCACCACCGTTCCAGGGGGCGGTCTACGAGCAGTACTTC
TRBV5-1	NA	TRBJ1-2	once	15	CASSSKRSARYGYTF	TGCGCCAGCAGCTCGAAGAGGTCAGCTAGGTATGGCTACACCTTC
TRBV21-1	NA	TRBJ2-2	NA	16	CASSLPGTAGTGELFF	TGTGCCAGCAGCCTGCCCGGGACAGCGGGCACCGGGGAGCTGTTTTTT
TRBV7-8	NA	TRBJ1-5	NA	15	CASSSRTDSNQPQHF	TGTGCCAGCAGCTCCCGGACAGATAGCAATCAGCCCCAGCATTTT
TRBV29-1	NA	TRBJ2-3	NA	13	CSVAGAQGNTQYF	TGCAGCGTGGCGGGGGCCCAAGGAAATACGCAGTATTTT
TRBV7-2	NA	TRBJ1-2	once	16	CASSPRTDTINYGYTF	TGTGCCAGCAGCCCTCGGACGGACACTATTAACTATGGCTACACCTTC
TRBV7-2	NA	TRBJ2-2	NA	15	CASSPHPVPTGELFF	TGTGCCAGCAGCCCCCACCCGGTTCCCACCGGGGAGCTGTTTTTT
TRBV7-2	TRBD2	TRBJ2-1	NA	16	CASSFRLAGGLDEQFF	TGTGCCAGCAGCTTCCGACTAGCGGGGGGGCTCGATGAGCAGTTCTTC
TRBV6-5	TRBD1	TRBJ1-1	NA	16	CASSWDRGLMNTEAFF	TGTGCCAGCAGTTGGGACAGGGGGCTTATGAACACTGAAGCTTTCTTT
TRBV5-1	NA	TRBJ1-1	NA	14	CASSLVAEGTEAFF	TGCGCCAGCAGCTTGGTGGCGGAAGGAACTGAAGCTTTCTTT
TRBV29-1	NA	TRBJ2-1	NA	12	CSVESSYNEQFF	TGCAGCGTTGAGAGCTCCTACAATGAGCAGTTCTTC
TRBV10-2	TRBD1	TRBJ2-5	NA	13	CASQTGVQETQYF	TGCGCCAGCCAGACAGGGGTACAAGAGACCCAGTACTTC
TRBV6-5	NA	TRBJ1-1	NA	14	CASSKAGGWSEAFF	TGTGCCAGCAGTAAGGCGGGGGGATGGTCTGAAGCTTTCTTT
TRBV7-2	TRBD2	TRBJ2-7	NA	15	CASSLVLGLAGEQYF	TGTGCCAGCAGCTTAGTGTTGGGACTAGCGGGAGAGCAGTACTTC
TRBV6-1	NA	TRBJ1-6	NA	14	CASSEFRDNSPLHF	TGTGCCAGCAGTGAATTCAGGGATAATTCACCCCTCCACTTT